Listed below are T cell receptor beta chains from one sample, sequenced in a study of blood T cell repertoires in COVID-19. Some clones are missing from TCRdb's copy, which holds only in-frame ones; the method was immunoSEQ multiplex PCR. The sample contains some 150,000 clones, around 80% of which appear only once. The sequencing input was peripheral blood. These receptors were collected from a woman at least 80 years old in a cohort sampled during active or convalescent COVID-19. Each CDR3 is given with its conserved first and last residue. A D gene is named only where the DNA matches it firmly. Clone size is given for some rows only: seen once, a few or many times, or a class if the clone is expanded.

j_call,cdr3_length,v_call,clone_size,d_call,cdr3_aa,cdr3_nt
TRBJ1-2,14,TRBV13,-,TRBD1,CASSSRQGSRGYTF,TGTGCCAGCAGCTCCCGACAGGGGTCGCGTGGCTACACCTTC
TRBJ1-1,13,TRBV5-4,-,TRBD1,CASSFAGGTEAFF,TGTGCCAGCAGCTTTGCAGGGGGCACTGAAGCTTTCTTT
TRBJ1-6,16,TRBV7-2,-,-,CASSLGGTSYNSPLHF,TGTGCCAGCAGCTTAGGAGGTACATCCTATAATTCACCCCTCCACTTT
TRBJ1-2,13,TRBV2,-,-,CASSEVGGNGYTF,TGTGCCAGCAGTGAGGTGGGGGGGAACGGCTACACCTTC
TRBJ1-6,15,TRBV2,few,TRBD1,CASSQGTVANSPLHF,TGTGCCAGCAGTCAGGGGACAGTTGCTAATTCACCCCTCCACTTT
TRBJ1-1,15,TRBV10-2,-,-,CASSEYRTMNTEAFF,TGCGCCAGCAGTGAGTATCGGACTATGAACACTGAAGCTTTCTTT
TRBJ1-3,15,TRBV6-5,-,TRBD1,CASSLTGESGNTIYF,TGTGCCAGCAGTCTTACAGGGGAATCTGGAAACACCATATATTTT
TRBJ1-1,15,TRBV5-1,-,TRBD1,CASSLGTGVPTEAFF,TGCGCCAGCAGCTTGGGGACAGGGGTCCCCACTGAAGCTTTCTTT
TRBJ1-2,14,TRBV30,-,-,CAWSVVYRQGGYTF,TGTGCCTGGAGTGTTGTCTATAGGCAGGGTGGCTACACCTTC
TRBJ1-4,15,TRBV11-3,-,TRBD1,CASSKGPGQNEKLFF,TGTGCCAGCAGCAAAGGCCCGGGACAGAACGAAAAACTGTTTTTT
TRBJ2-5,15,TRBV2,-,TRBD2,CASRTQGLAKETQYF,TGTGCCAGCAGAACACAGGGACTAGCGAAAGAGACCCAGTACTTC
TRBJ1-6,14,TRBV27,once,-,CASSLQGHNSPLHF,TGTGCCAGCAGTTTACAGGGGCATAATTCACCCCTCCACTTT
TRBJ1-6,13,TRBV6-5,-,-,CASSPLDNSPLHF,TGTGCCAGCAGTCCCCTAGACAATTCACCCCTCCACTTT
TRBJ2-5,13,TRBV2,-,-,CASSVGGQGTQYF,TGTGCCAGCAGTGTCGGGGGTCAAGGGACCCAGTACTTC
TRBJ2-1,14,TRBV5-5,-,-,CASSQLAGKNEQFF,TGTGCCAGCAGCCAATTGGCAGGGAAGAATGAGCAGTTCTTC
TRBJ1-6,12,TRBV19,-,-,CASSDMNSPLHF,TGTGCCAGTAGCGACATGAATTCACCCCTCCACTTT
TRBJ1-5,14,TRBV10-1,few,-,CASRTVLSNQPQHF,TGCGCCAGCAGGACAGTTCTTAGCAATCAGCCCCAGCATTTT
TRBJ1-1,15,TRBV2,-,-,CASSEWADMNTEAFF,TGTGCCAGCAGTGAATGGGCAGACATGAACACTGAAGCTTTCTTT
TRBJ2-1,14,TRBV25-1,once,-,CASSESGVDPEQFF,TGTGCCAGCAGTGAATCGGGGGTGGACCCAGAGCAGTTCTTC
TRBJ1-5,14,TRBV18,-,TRBD1,CASSPGGQGTPQHF,TGTGCCAGCTCACCGGGGGGACAGGGTACGCCCCAGCATTTT
TRBJ2-1,15,TRBV2,-,TRBD1,CASKPRGQGDNEQFF,TGTGCCAGCAAGCCTCGTGGACAGGGGGATAATGAGCAGTTCTTC
TRBJ1-1,15,TRBV4-3,-,-,CASSRGWGGEAEAFF,TGCGCCAGCAGCCGGGGGTGGGGAGGGGAGGCTGAAGCTTTCTTT
TRBJ1-1,15,TRBV11-2,few,-,CASSLQGSMNTEAFF,TGTGCCAGCAGCTTACAGGGGAGTATGAACACTGAAGCTTTCTTT
TRBJ1-6,17,TRBV13,once,-,CASSTHNRVTYNSPLHF,TGTGCCAGCAGCACCCATAACAGGGTAACCTATAATTCACCCCTCCACTTT
TRBJ2-5,17,TRBV5-5,-,TRBD2,CASSLRLAALYQETQYF,TGTGCCAGCAGCTTGCGGCTAGCGGCTTTGTACCAAGAGACCCAGTACTTC
TRBJ2-1,15,TRBV6-5,-,-,CASTRHEPSYNEQFF,TGTGCCAGCACTCGACACGAACCTTCCTACAATGAGCAGTTCTTC
TRBJ1-1,13,TRBV25-1,-,-,CASRKGSRAEAFF,TGTGCCAGCAGGAAAGGGTCGAGGGCTGAAGCTTTCTTT
TRBJ1-3,16,TRBV10-3,-,TRBD1,CAISESGGSLGNTIYF,TGTGCCATCAGTGAGTCAGGGGGCAGTTTGGGAAACACCATATATTTT
TRBJ2-1,11,TRBV20-1,-,-,CGARTANEQFF,TGCGGAGCGAGGACTGCCAATGAGCAGTTCTTC
TRBJ1-5,14,TRBV19,-,TRBD1,CASSSRDRGEPQHF,TGTGCCAGTAGTAGTCGGGACAGGGGAGAGCCCCAGCATTTT
TRBJ1-2,13,TRBV29-1,-,-,CSVEAPANYGYTF,TGCAGCGTTGAAGCTCCAGCTAACTATGGCTACACCTTC
TRBJ2-5,13,TRBV29-1,-,TRBD1,CSVSTGGGETQYF,TGCAGCGTTTCTACAGGGGGCGGAGAGACCCAGTACTTC
TRBJ2-2,18,TRBV7-3,-,-,CASSLRATRDLNTGELFF,TGTGCCAGCAGCTTAAGGGCTACCAGGGACTTGAACACCGGGGAGCTGTTTTTT
TRBJ1-5,14,TRBV19,-,TRBD1,CASRHDRANQPQHF,TGTGCCAGTAGACACGACAGGGCCAATCAGCCCCAGCATTTT
TRBJ2-2,15,TRBV7-5,-,-,CARSLSGLGTGELFF,TGTGCCAGAAGCTTGTCAGGGTTGGGCACCGGGGAGCTGTTTTTT
TRBJ1-2,14,TRBV3-1/TRBV3-2,-,TRBD1,CASSQNDRVNGYTF,TGTGCCAGCAGCCAGAACGACAGGGTTAATGGCTACACCTTC
TRBJ2-5,15,TRBV9,-,TRBD2,CASSVTSGVQETQYF,TGTGCCAGCAGCGTCACTAGCGGGGTCCAAGAGACCCAGTACTTC
TRBJ2-7,16,TRBV20-1,-,TRBD2,CSASSGGEVEAYEQYF,TGCAGTGCTAGTAGCGGGGGGGAAGTAGAAGCCTACGAGCAGTACTTC
TRBJ1-2,14,TRBV5-1,-,-,CASSEGWSYYGYTF,TGCGCCAGCAGCGAGGGCTGGTCTTACTATGGCTACACCTTC
TRBJ2-1,15,TRBV5-1,-,-,CASKAGWGDYNEQFF,TGCGCCAGCAAGGCCGGGTGGGGGGACTACAATGAGCAGTTCTTC
TRBJ1-2,14,TRBV4-1,-,-,CASSQGGTGDRYTF,TGCGCCAGCAGCCAAGGGGGGACGGGGGACCGCTACACCTTC